Sequencing of this TCR beta chain was carried out in a study of shared clonotypes between healthy human individuals. The authors divided CD4+ cells into CD45RA+ naive and CD45RA-negative memory subsets. Trimming took 0 bases from V and 1 from J, leaving 5 bases between them. Germline loops: CDR1 SGHDT, CDR2 YYEEEE. The CDR3 is made up of 14 amino acids. On this clone itself: Other DNA sequences from this sample encode an identical CDR3 as well.

Generated by immunoSEQ multiplex PCR, the TCRdb table keeps only in-frame clones and is missing some. The sample includes millions of clones, more than 80% of them seen just once. The chain has TRBV5-6 and TRBJ1-5; no firm D call. Input material: naive CD4+ T cells sorted from blood. As to subset: CD45RA+ positively selected. The sequence derives from a man aged 18 to 29 in good health. The DNA for the CDR3 is TGTGCCAGCAGCTTGGTAGGAAGCAATCAGCCCCAGCATTTT. It translates to CASSLVGSNQPQHF.